One and the same sample provided the 17 T cell receptor delta chains below, sequenced in a study of γδ T cells in repeated Plasmodium falciparum infection. TCRdb reapplied CATT to the multiplex PCR reads. The sample carries 85,000 to 100,000 delta-chain clones, roughly 0.98% recorded once. Bulk repertoires came from Vgamma9/Vdelta2+ or Vdelta2-negative gammadelta T cells flow-sorted from PBMC. The sample was gamma-delta T cells from blood. These receptors were taken from a pool of human donors (malaria-infected and uninfected, not separated).

This clone was observed a handful of times. A far larger clone differs by one base, so this is likely a read error. The sample carries other DNA sequences with the same CDR3. The V and J genes are TRDV1 and TRDJ1, with 7 bases matching TRDD3. The CDR3 length is 12 residues. Germline CDR1 is TSWWSYY and CDR2 is QGS. The J segment lost 9 bases and the V segment lost 7 bases, leaving 8 bases of the junction unmatched. The CDR3 DNA reads TGTGCTCTTGTGTCAGTGGATACGGAACTCATCTTT. Translation: CALVSVDTELIF.

This clone was recorded a few times. A far more abundant clone sits one base away, making this likely a read error. The sample holds other DNA sequences that translate to the same CDR3. The chain joins TRDV1 to TRDJ1; 12 positions agree with TRDD3. TCRdb is silent on the J gene; assignment here came from matching the DNA to germline. The CDR3 runs 21 residues. The germline V gene has CDR1 TSWWSYY and CDR2 QGS. The V gene end was trimmed by 3 bases and the J gene end by 3 bases; junction bases not matched to a gene: 20. In DNA form, the CDR3 reads TGTGCTCTTGGGGAGCTAGGTAGCCTGTCTACTGGGGGATACATCCCCGATAAACTCATCTTT. Translation: CALGELGSLSTGGYIPDKLIF.

The table lists this clone with many counts. A much larger clone differs from this one at a single base, so this may be a read error. The sample has other DNA sequences that encode this CDR3 too. The chain is built from TRDV1 and TRDJ1, with 13 positions matching TRDD3. The trim removed 1 base at V and 11 bases at J, leaving 43 bases unmatched. The V gene's germline CDR1 is TSWWSYY and CDR2 QGS. This CDR3 is built from 27 residues. CDR3 in amino acids: CALGEQTIPLFTGGYAPSSSALLELIF. The DNA of the CDR3 is TGTGCTCTTGGGGAACAGACTATCCCCCTTTTTACTGGGGGATACGCCCCATCCTCATCGGCCCTACTGGAGCTCATCTTT.

Ten or more counts support this clone. Other DNA sequences in the sample encode the same CDR3. V usage is TRDV2 and J usage is TRDJ1, with 8 bases lining up with TRDD3. The CDR3 spans 16 residues. V shed 1 base, J shed 3 bases, and the junction held 9 bases outside the gene matches. Germline V gives CDR1 GEAIGNYY, CDR2 EKD. The DNA of the CDR3 is TGTGCCTGTGACACATGGGGGATGGAGGTGGCCGATAAACTCATCTTT. Amino acid sequence: CACDTWGMEVADKLIF.

This clone appeared a few times. The protein TCRdb lists belongs to a much larger clone and differs from this DNA's translation at residue 9, which points to a read error; the protein shown is made from the DNA. This chain links TRDV2 with TRDJ1; D possibly corresponds to TRDD3 (7 bases). TCRdb does not report a J gene; here it was assigned by matching the DNA to germline references. The CDR3 covers 19 residues. Trimming stripped 3 bases from V and 8 bases from J, with 33 bases between. Germline CDR1 GEAIGNYY, CDR2 EKD. The CDR3 nucleotides read TGTGCCTGTGACCCCCTGGGGGGGGTCCCTTCCGAGGTGGACAGCAAACTCATCTTT. This translates into CACDPLGGVPSEVDSKLIF.

Points on this clone: TCRdb's listed protein matches a much larger clone and diverges from this DNA's translation at residue 17, likely through a read error; the protein shown comes from the DNA. Here the V gene is TRDV2, but the J gene went uncalled; the table's D gene call, TRDD3, was not cross checked with the DNA. Per germline, CDR1 GEAIGNYY and CDR2 EKD. There are 19 residues in the CDR3. The CDR3 protein is CACDTDYWGAGPYTDKHIF. As DNA, the CDR3 is TGTGCCTGTGACACCGACTACTGGGGGGCCGGGCCTTACACCGATAAACACATCTTT.

This clone was recorded a few times. This likely traces to a read error, being one base from a far larger clone. Other DNA sequences from this sample encode an identical CDR3 as well. TRDV2 is the V gene, and the J gene was not called; TRDD3, the table's D call, lacks a check against the DNA. The CDR3 contains 26 residues. Germline V gene data show CDR1 as GEAIGNYY and CDR2 as EKD. CDR3 in amino acids: CACDTGAYNIWELGDRENKYTDKLIF. Written as DNA, the CDR3 is TGTGCCTGTGACACCGGAGCCTACAACATCTGGGAACTGGGGGATAGGGAGAATAAGTACACCGATAAGCTCATCTTT.

This clone was counted between two and nine times. At one end, the junction sequence differs from germline, possibly due to a read error. The rearrangement joins TRDV1 to TRDJ1; possibly TRDD2 or TRDD3 for D (9 bases each). Germline V gene lookup returns CDR1 TSWWSYY and CDR2 QGS. The CDR3 covers 25 residues. CDR3 protein: CARGETPNLPTSVEYWGTILDKLIF. In DNA, the CDR3 is TGTGCTCGTGGGGAAACCCCTAACCTTCCTACGTCGGTGGAGTACTGGGGGACGATATTGGATAAACTCATCTTT.

This clone came up a few times. TCRdb pairs this DNA with a much larger clone's protein that differs at residue 6, likely a read error; the protein shown was translated from the DNA. The V gene is TRDV1, the J gene TRDJ1, with 13 bases aligning to TRDD3. Germline CDR1 reads TSWWSYY; CDR2 reads QGS. Trimming removed 9 bases from V and 1 base from J; junction bases left unmatched: 17. The CDR3 consists of 19 residues. CDR3 coding DNA: TGTGCTCTCAATCACGAGGCAAACTGGGGGATACGGCCCACCGATAAACTCATCTTT. Translating it yields CALNHEANWGIRPTDKLIF.

This clone was counted many times. TCRdb assigns this DNA the protein of a much larger clone, which departs from its translation at residue 17; this likely reflects a read error, and the protein shown comes from translating the DNA. This chain joins TRDV1 and TRDJ1, with 9 bases aligning to TRDD3. Trimming removed 1 base from V and 3 bases from J; junction bases left unmatched: 24. The CDR3 loop spans 22 amino acids. Germline lookup yields CDR1 TSWWSYY and CDR2 QGS. The CDR3 loop reads CALGERLILRLLGDEYADKLIF. The CDR3 bases are TGTGCTCTTGGGGAACGTTTAATCCTACGTCTTCTGGGGGATGAGTACGCCGATAAACTCATCTTT.

With respect to this clone: The protein in TCRdb stems from a much larger clone and differs at residue 14 from this DNA's translation, likely a read error; here the protein is translated from the DNA. The chain joins TRDV2 to TRDJ1; TRDD3 agrees at 11 bases. The J gene, left out of TCRdb, was set here by checking the DNA against germline. Looked up from germline, CDR1 is GEAIGNYY and CDR2 is EKD. J lost 3 bases, V lost 0 bases, and 14 bases had no gene match. The CDR3 sequence is 19 residues long. The CDR3 reads CACDTLVLGDRGDADKLIF. DNA for the CDR3: TGTGCCTGTGACACCCTCGTACTGGGGGATAGGGGAGACGCCGATAAACTCATCTTT.

As concerns this clone: A read error is likely here: a far larger clone is one base away. Other DNA sequences in this specimen translate into the identical CDR3. This chain connects TRDV1 to TRDJ1, with D hard to call. Germline V gives CDR1 TSWWSYY, CDR2 QGS. Trimming pared 5 bases from V and 0 bases from J, leaving 25 bases between. This CDR3 is built from 19 residues. Written as DNA, the CDR3 is TGTGCTCTTGGGAATTTTAAACCCGCGTACTACCAATACACCGATAAACTCATCTTT. Its protein product is CALGNFKPAYYQYTDKLIF.

In its sample, this clone was seen a few times. The TCRdb record carries a much larger clone's protein, which differs from this DNA's translation at residue 17; a read error is the likely cause, and the protein listed here is the DNA translation. CDR3 protein: CALGELESSRSFITDKPIF. CDR3 coding DNA: TGTGCTCTTGGGGAACTAGAGTCGTCCCGGTCCTTTATTACCGATAAACCCATCTTT. The V gene was identified as TRDV1, while no J gene was called; the DNA was not used to check the table's D call, TRDD3. The length of the CDR3 is 19 residues. In germline, CDR1 is TSWWSYY, CDR2 QGS.

There are a few counts of this clone. TCRdb attributes to this sequence the protein of a much larger clone, which differs from the DNA translation at residue 12; a read error is likely, and the protein displayed is translated from the DNA. The chain carries TRDV2 and TRDJ1; TRDD2 agrees at 8 bases. The J gene comes from matching the DNA to germline here; TCRdb lacks it. Germline CDR1 GEAIGNYY, CDR2 EKD. This CDR3 contains 18 residues. The V segment lost 2 bases and the J segment 1 base; nucleotides outside the gene matches: 14. The CDR3 protein is CACDNLPTMRGGTDKLIF. CDR3 nucleotide sequence: TGTGCCTGTGACAATCTTCCTACGATGCGGGGGGGCACCGATAAACTCATCTTT.

About this clone itself: A read error likely explains why the TCRdb protein, taken from a much larger clone, differs from this DNA's translation at residue 16; the protein shown is translated from the DNA. The V gene is listed as TRDV1; no J gene was called; the DNA was not used to check the table's D call, TRDD3. CDR3 length: 19 residues. The germline V gene encodes CDR1 TSWWSYY and CDR2 QGS. CDR3 nucleotide sequence: TGTGCTCTTGGGGAACTCCGTCCTACATGGGGGATACGCACCGATAACCTCATCTTT. It specifies CALGELRPTWGIRTDNLIF.

This clone was counted many times. A far larger clone is one base from this, pointing to a likely read error. The sample holds other DNA sequences that translate to the same CDR3. This chain joins TRDV2 and TRDJ1; TRDD3 aligns across 12 bases. Germline-derived CDR1 and CDR2 are GEAIGNYY and EKD. This CDR3 contains 19 residues. The CDR3 nucleotides read TGTGCCTGTGACACCGTTCCTGGGGGATACGCGGGAGTACCCGATAAGCTCATCTTT. It specifies CACDTVPGGYAGVPDKLIF.

Remarks on this clone: TCRdb's listed protein matches a much larger clone and diverges from this DNA's translation at residue 11, likely through a read error; the protein shown comes from the DNA. V usage is TRDV2 and J usage is TRDJ3, with 9 nucleotides matching TRDD3. TCRdb supplies no J gene; here it was assigned by aligning the nucleotide sequence to germline. V lost 0 bases to trimming and J lost 2 bases; unmatched junction nucleotides: 7. The CDR3 spans 19 residues. CDR1 and CDR2 (germline): GEAIGNYY, EKD. In nucleotides, the CDR3 is TGTGCCTGTGACACCGCTGGGGGATTCGGTCCCTGGGACACCCGACAGATGTTTTTC. This gives the protein CACDTAGGFGPWDTRQMFF.